Shown below are 23 T cell receptor beta chains from a single sample sequenced in a study of blood T cells in healthy people across ages. A second roughly 7 to 12 cycle PCR used barcoded and J-beta primers. TCRdb used MiXCR to reprocess the 5' RACE reads, holding one entry per CDR3 protein. Here the sample spans over 750,000 distinct CDR3 sequences, roughly 25% being singletons. This same sample was also part of a study on T cells of mothers and their children.

Sequenced: blood. These receptors were obtained from a boy younger than 18 in good health.

This clonotype was seen only a few times. The chain uses TRBV29-1 and TRBJ1-3; 7 bases agree with TRBD1. Unmatched junction bases numbered 14, after V lost 6 bases and J lost 3 bases. The CDR3 totals 16 residues. CDR1 and CDR2 from the germline V gene are SQVTM and ANQGSEA. The CDR3 DNA reads as TGCAGCGTGGCCCAACTCCAGACAGGGAATGGAAACACCATATATTTT. Translated, it gives CSVAQLQTGNGNTIYF.

The V gene is TRBV7-3, the J gene TRBJ2-4; D remains unclear. The CDR3 has 14 amino acids. Germline V gene data show CDR1 as SGHTA and CDR2 as FQGTGA. Trimming stripped 6 bases from V and 1 base from J, with 10 bases between. The CDR3 reads CASSPEVAKNIQYF. CDR3 coding DNA: TGTGCCAGCAGTCCCGAGGTGGCCAAAAACATTCAGTACTTC.

This clonotype has more than one count but fewer than ten. The rearrangement joins TRBV20-1 to TRBJ1-2, with D perhaps matching TRBD1 (6 bases). In germline, CDR1 is DFQATT, CDR2 SNEGSKA (reference sequence). CDR3 length: 13 residues. The V gene lost 5 bases and the J gene lost 6 bases, with 16 bases spanning the gap. The CDR3 loop is CSADTGGEDGYTF. The CDR3 DNA sequence: TGCAGTGCTGACACGGGGGGCGAGGATGGCTACACCTTC.

This chain uses TRBV28 with TRBJ2-6; 10 bases map to TRBD1. CDR1 is MDHEN and CDR2 is SYDVKM in the germline V gene. This CDR3 comprises 19 residues. V was clipped by 3 bases and J by 2 bases; unmatched bases: 10. This CDR3 is CASSFSPGQGSAGANVLTF. DNA for the CDR3: TGTGCCAGCAGTTTTTCCCCGGGACAGGGGTCGGCTGGGGCCAACGTCCTGACTTTC.

The table lists this clonotype with a few counts. V is TRBV7-9 and J is TRBJ1-1, with 7 bases aligning to TRBD1. The ends lost 8 bases at V and 8 bases at J; junction bases unmatched: 14. CDR1 is SEHNR and CDR2 is FQNEAQ in the germline V gene (reference sequence). The CDR3 totals 14 residues. The CDR3 DNA follows: TGTGCCAGCTCTCTGCCATCCGACAGGGCAGAAGCTTTCTTT. This encodes CASSLPSDRAEAFF.

This clonotype was observed many times. This chain uses TRBV20-1 with TRBJ2-7; 11 bases agree with TRBD2. J was trimmed by 3 bases and V by 0 bases; bases with no gene match: 7. The germline gives CDR1 DFQATT, CDR2 SNEGSKA (reference sequence). CDR3 size: 16 residues. CDR3 sequence reads: CSARDQLAGDDYEQYF. In DNA, the CDR3 is TGCAGTGCTAGAGACCAACTAGCGGGAGACGACTACGAGCAGTACTTC.

The genes are TRBV7-9 and TRBJ2-1; D gene uncertain. The length of the CDR3 is 15 residues. V was shortened by 2 bases and J by 0 bases, with 8 bases between the two germline ends. CDR1 and CDR2 (germline): SEHNR, FQNEAQ (reference sequence). CDR3 nucleotide sequence: TGTGCCAGCAGCTTATTTGCGAGCTCCTACAATGAGCAGTTCTTC. This encodes CASSLFASSYNEQFF.

The table lists this clonotype with many counts. V is TRBV27 and J is TRBJ2-7, with 7 bases matching TRBD1. CDR3 length: 13 residues. Germline V gives CDR1 MNHEY, CDR2 SMNVEV (reference sequence). Trimming cost V 6 bases and J 3 bases; bases outside gene matches: 5. The CDR3 spells CASSLSGGYEQYF. CDR3 nucleotides: TGTGCCAGCAGCTTGTCAGGGGGCTACGAGCAGTACTTC.

This sequence joins TRBV6-6 and TRBJ1-4, with a possible D match to TRBD1 (6 bases). There are 15 residues in the CDR3. V was pared by 2 bases and J by 5 bases, with 12 bases between. Germline loops: CDR1 MNHNY, CDR2 SVGAGI (reference sequence). CDR3 region: CASSYGAGVNEKLFF. CDR3 DNA: TGTGCCAGCAGTTACGGGGCAGGGGTGAATGAAAAACTGTTTTTT.

The chain is built from TRBV15 and TRBJ2-5; the match to TRBD2 covers 12 bases. The assigned J gene may be wrong: the sequence end matches TRBJ2-1 better. This CDR3 spans 16 amino acids. Per germline, CDR1 LNHNV and CDR2 YYDKDF (reference sequence). CDR3 loop: CATSARLAGATNEQFF. As DNA, the CDR3 is TGTGCCACCAGCGCTAGACTAGCGGGAGCTACCAATGAGCAGTTCTTC.

In this sample, this clonotype turned up a few times. This chain links TRBV20-1 with TRBJ1-1; D may be TRBD1 (5 bases). Germline CDR1 and CDR2: DFQATT and SNEGSKA (reference sequence). This CDR3 contains 14 residues. V gave up 0 bases and J gave up 6 bases, with 14 bases separating them. The CDR3 loop reads CSARESGRRSEAFF. CDR3 DNA sequence: TGCAGTGCTAGAGAATCAGGGCGTAGGTCTGAAGCTTTCTTT.

This sequence joins TRBV6-5 and TRBJ2-5; TRBD1 is a possible D gene (6 bases). The CDR3 contains 15 residues. The germline CDR1 and CDR2 sequences are MNHEY and SVGAGI. V was shortened by 2 bases and J by 4 bases, with 14 bases between the two germline ends. CDR3 DNA: TGTGCCAGCAGTTACCTCAGGGGCGAGGGAGAGACCCAGTACTTC. This gives the protein CASSYLRGEGETQYF.

The CDR3 DNA reads TGCGCCAGCAGCACCGGGACACAGGGAAACACCATATATTTT. Protein sequence: CASSTGTQGNTIYF. The genes are TRBV5-1 and TRBJ1-3, with D tentatively TRBD1 (6 bases). This CDR3 is 14 amino acids long. Germline lookup yields CDR1 SGHRS and CDR2 YFSETQ. Deletions cut 4 bases from V and 4 bases from J, with 12 bases between.

This clonotype was counted only a few times. The chain has TRBV7-2 and TRBJ1-5; no clear D. The CDR3 length is 15 residues. The ends were cut back, 5 bases at V and 0 bases at J, with 11 bases in the middle. Germline-derived CDR1 and CDR2 are SGHTA and FQGNSA. CDR3 sequence (DNA): TGTGCCAGCAGCCCGGAGTTATATAGCAATCAGCCCCAGCATTTT. It specifies CASSPELYSNQPQHF.

This clonotype has a handful of counts. The CDR3 DNA follows: TGCAGCATGGGACTACGCGAGGGGGGCAATCAGCCCCAGCATTTT. Protein sequence: CSMGLREGGNQPQHF. The chain carries TRBV29-1 and TRBJ1-5, with D tentatively TRBD1 (6 bases). The CDR3 spans 15 residues. The germline gives CDR1 SQVTM, CDR2 ANQGSEA. Trimming stripped 8 bases from V and 2 bases from J, with 19 bases between.

This clonotype was observed a handful of times. The CDR3 loop is CASSRILTDTQYF. CDR3 DNA: TGTGCCAGCAGCCGAATTCTCACAGATACGCAGTATTTT. The chain is built from TRBV11-2 and TRBJ2-3; the D is unclear. Per the germline V gene, CDR1 is SGHAT and CDR2 is FQNNGV. This CDR3 is 13 amino acids long. Between the trimmed V and J ends, which lost 5 bases and 2 bases, there was a span of 8 bases. Full variable domain (remainder filled in from reference TRBV11-2 and TRBJ2-3): EAGVAQSPRYKIIEKRQSVAFWCNPISGHATLYWYQQILGQGPKLLIQFQNNGVVDDSQLPKDRFSAERLKGVDSTLKIQPAKLEDSAVYLCASSRILTDTQYFGPGTRLTVL.

The table lists this clonotype with a few counts. V is TRBV6-8 and J is TRBJ2-5; D not certain. Germline V gene lookup returns CDR1 MNHGY and CDR2 SAAAGT. The CDR3 spans 13 residues. With 5 bases removed from V and 0 bases from J, the gap between germline ends came to 7 bases. CDR3 loop: CASSRIDQETQYF. Written as DNA, the CDR3 is TGTGCCAGCAGTCGGATTGACCAAGAGACCCAGTACTTC.

The rearrangement links TRBV5-6 to TRBJ2-1; D is perhaps TRBD2 (5 bases). The J call is uncertain, as TRBJ2-7 better fits the DNA end. Germline lookup yields CDR1 SGHDT and CDR2 YYEEEE. This CDR3 has 14 amino acids. The DNA of the CDR3 is TGTGCCAGCAGCTCCCGGCGGGCTCCCTACGAGCAGTACTTC. Protein sequence: CASSSRRAPYEQYF.

This clonotype was detected only a few times. The rearrangement uses TRBV5-5 and TRBJ2-5, with D uncertain. The V gene lost 4 bases and the J gene lost 5 bases, with 18 bases spanning the gap. The CDR3 is 15 residues long. Germline-derived CDR1 and CDR2 are SGHKS and YYEKEE (reference sequence). This CDR3 is CASSEQTARSETQYF. The CDR3, as DNA: TGTGCCAGCAGCGAACAGACTGCACGCTCGGAGACCCAGTACTTC.

The gene calls are TRBV28 and TRBJ1-2, with 7 bases matching TRBD1. The CDR3 consists of 15 residues. With V trimmed by 10 bases and J by 0 bases, 11 bases remained unmatched. Germline CDR1 is MDHEN and CDR2 is SYDVKM. The CDR3 is CATLGQIRTNYGYTF. CDR3 nucleotides: TGTGCCACCCTGGGACAGATACGAACTAACTATGGCTACACCTTC.

The V gene is TRBV5-1, the J gene TRBJ2-5, with 7 bases lining up with TRBD2. The J call is doubtful: the DNA matches TRBJ2-1 better. The CDR3 is 14 amino acids. CDR1 and CDR2 (germline): SGHRS, YFSETQ. The CDR3 region has the DNA TGCGCCAGCAGCTCCGGGACTACGGTAGGTGAGCAGTTCTTC. Its protein product is CASSSGTTVGEQFF.

This clonotype occurred a few times. In nucleotides, the CDR3 is TGTGCCAGCAGTCACACTACGGGGGCCAAAAACATTCAGTACTTC. It is translated as CASSHTTGAKNIQYF. V usage is TRBV6-5 and J usage is TRBJ2-4; the D gene is possibly TRBD2 (5 bases). The CDR3 runs 15 residues. The germline gives CDR1 MNHEY, CDR2 SVGAGI. V lost 5 bases to trimming and J lost 1 base, with 12 bases between them.

At least ten counts were recorded for this clonotype. The rearrangement links TRBV4-1 to TRBJ2-7, with D unresolved. CDR3 length: 14 residues. V was cut by 1 base and J by 3 bases, with 10 bases left in between. From germline, CDR1 is MGHRA and CDR2 YSYEKL. As DNA, the CDR3 is TGCGCCAGCAGCCAAGGTACGGGTAACTACGAGCAGTACTTC. Its protein product is CASSQGTGNYEQYF.